Listed below are T cell receptor beta chains from one sample, sequenced in a study of metastatic and nonmetastatic thyroid tumors. TCRdb re-called the PCR reads via MiXCR. The sample lists 23,000 or so clones; around 20% were seen once. The sequencing sample was made of blood. All receptors come from a male donor with papillary thyroid cancer or a benign thyroid nodule (not recorded which). Some clones in this sample may be carry-over from other donors' samples. Both conserved end residues are part of each CDR3. D genes are given only for firm matches. Clone size appears in some rows only: once, few, many, or a class for an expanded clone.

j_call,d_call,clone_size,v_call,cdr3_aa,cdr3_nt
TRBJ2-6,NA,once,TRBV5-1,CASSLFSRANVLTF,TGCGCCAGCAGCTTGTTCTCTCGGGCCAACGTCCTGACTTTC
TRBJ2-1,NA,many,TRBV29-1,CSVELEITYNEQFF,TGCAGCGTTGAATTAGAAATTACCTACAATGAGCAGTTCTTC
TRBJ2-1,TRBD1,many,TRBV24-1,CATSNLDRDYSEQFF,TGTGCCACCAGTAATCTGGACAGGGATTATAGTGAGCAGTTCTTC
TRBJ1-1,NA,NA,TRBV7-3,CASSPNRDTEAFF,TGTGCCAGCAGCCCGAATAGGGACACTGAAGCTTTCTTT
TRBJ2-7,TRBD2,many,TRBV28,CASMGGDGGSSYEQYF,TGTGCCAGCATGGGGGGGGACGGCGGTAGCTCCTACGAGCAGTACTTC
TRBJ2-7,NA,medium-sized,TRBV7-3,CASSLDRSYEQYF,TGTGCCAGCAGTTTAGACCGATCCTACGAGCAGTACTTC
TRBJ2-1,NA,NA,TRBV6-6,CASSYQEFFGGEQFF,TGTGCCAGCAGTTACCAGGAGTTCTTTGGCGGTGAGCAGTTCTTC
TRBJ1-1,TRBD1,many,TRBV20-1,CSATQGEKAFF,TGCAGTGCGACTCAGGGGGAGAAAGCTTTCTTT
TRBJ2-5,TRBD1,few,TRBV11-2,CASRICLGQGVLPETQYF,TGTGCCAGCAGGATATGCTTGGGACAGGGGGTTTTGCCAGAGACCCAGTACTTC
TRBJ1-2,TRBD1,many,TRBV20-1,CSAPGQGALYGYTF,TGCAGTGCCCCGGGACAGGGGGCGCTCTATGGCTACACCTTC
TRBJ1-5,NA,NA,TRBV6-5,CASSWQVGQTNQPQHF,TGTGCCAGCAGTTGGCAGGTTGGGCAGACAAATCAGCCCCAGCATTTT
TRBJ1-5,NA,many,TRBV27,CASSFGGNQPQHF,TGTGCCAGCAGTTTCGGTGGGAATCAGCCCCAGCATTTT
TRBJ2-3,NA,many,TRBV7-9,CASSPQTDTQYF,TGTGCCAGCAGCCCCCAAACAGATACGCAGTATTTT
TRBJ2-3,TRBD2,many,TRBV20-1,CSARDPKREVVDTQYF,TGCAGTGCTAGAGATCCCAAGCGGGAGGTAGTAGATACGCAGTATTTT
TRBJ2-3,NA,many,TRBV24-1,CATSDFGSRGTDTQYF,TGTGCCACCAGTGATTTCGGGAGTCGCGGCACAGATACGCAGTATTTT
TRBJ2-5,TRBD2,NA,TRBV11-1,CASSDRPGLAEPNPQETQYF,TGTGCCAGCAGCGACCGACCGGGACTAGCGGAACCGAATCCCCAAGAGACCCAGTACTTC
TRBJ2-6,TRBD1,many,TRBV20-1,CSASVDRAIYSGANVLTF,TGCAGTGCTAGCGTGGACAGGGCAATATACTCTGGGGCCAACGTCCTGACTTTC
TRBJ1-1,TRBD1,NA,TRBV12-3/TRBV12-4,CATSLQGARSEAFF,TGTGCCACCAGCCTACAGGGGGCGCGCAGTGAAGCTTTCTTT
TRBJ2-7,NA,many,TRBV7-2,CASSSTGQGFNEQYF,TGTGCCAGCAGCTCAACGGGGCAGGGCTTTAACGAGCAGTACTTC
TRBJ1-2,NA,NA,TRBV27,CASSLSRTLNYGYTF,TGTGCCAGCAGTTTATCTCGAACCTTGAACTATGGCTACACCTTT
TRBJ2-3,TRBD2,many,TRBV10-1,CASSEWASGRPDTQYF,TGCGCCAGCAGTGAGTGGGCTAGCGGGAGACCAGATACGCAGTATTTT
TRBJ2-3,NA,many,TRBV20-1,CSATSLRQPDTQYF,TGCAGTGCCACCTCTTTAAGACAGCCAGATACGCAGTATTTT
TRBJ1-6,NA,many,TRBV7-3,CASSPDGGNNSPLHF,TGTGCCAGCAGCCCAGACGGCGGAAATAATTCACCCCTCCACTTT
TRBJ1-2,NA,many,TRBV15,CATSNDNYGYTF,TGTGCCACCAGCAACGATAACTATGGCTACACCTTC
TRBJ2-1,TRBD1,many,TRBV28,CASSYLAGTGGNEQFF,TGTGCCAGCAGTTACCTAGCCGGGACAGGAGGGAATGAGCAGTTCTTC
TRBJ2-6,TRBD2,NA,TRBV20-1,CSARGIAGDYGANVLTF,TGCAGTGCTAGAGGTATAGCGGGAGATTATGGGGCCAACGTCCTGACTTTC
TRBJ2-1,NA,many,TRBV5-4,CASSSPKDGNEQFF,TGTGCCAGCAGCTCGCCGAAGGACGGCAATGAGCAGTTCTTC
TRBJ2-3,NA,many,TRBV6-2/TRBV6-3,CASLGAGNDADTQYF,TGTGCCAGCCTAGGCGCAGGGAATGACGCAGATACGCAGTATTTT